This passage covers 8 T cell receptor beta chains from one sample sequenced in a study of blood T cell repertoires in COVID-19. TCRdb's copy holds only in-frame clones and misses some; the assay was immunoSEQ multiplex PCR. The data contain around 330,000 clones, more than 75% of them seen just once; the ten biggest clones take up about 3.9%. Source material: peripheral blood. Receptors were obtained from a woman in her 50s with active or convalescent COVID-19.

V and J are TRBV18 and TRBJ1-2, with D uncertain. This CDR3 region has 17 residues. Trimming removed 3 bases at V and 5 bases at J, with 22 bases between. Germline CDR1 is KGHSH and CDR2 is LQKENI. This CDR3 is CASSPGQSGSSIYGYTF. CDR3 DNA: TGTGCCAGCTCACCTGGGCAGTCAGGTTCTTCCATATATGGCTACACCTTC.

In DNA form, the CDR3 reads TGTGCCAGCAGTTGGGGACTAGCGGGGGGGCCTACCGGGGAGCTGTTTTTT. It translates to CASSWGLAGGPTGELFF. The V gene is TRBV27, the J gene TRBJ2-2, with 16 bases matching TRBD2. CDR1 and CDR2 from the germline V gene are MNHEY and SMNVEV (reference sequence). V was clipped by 4 bases and J by 5 bases; unmatched bases: 4. The CDR3 has 17 residues.

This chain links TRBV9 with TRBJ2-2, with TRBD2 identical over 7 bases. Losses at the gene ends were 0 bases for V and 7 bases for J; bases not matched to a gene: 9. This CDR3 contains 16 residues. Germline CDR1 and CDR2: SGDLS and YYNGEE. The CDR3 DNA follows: TGTGCCAGCAGCGTAGAGGCGGGAGCTGTGGGCGGGGAGCTGTTTTTT. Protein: CASSVEAGAVGGELFF.

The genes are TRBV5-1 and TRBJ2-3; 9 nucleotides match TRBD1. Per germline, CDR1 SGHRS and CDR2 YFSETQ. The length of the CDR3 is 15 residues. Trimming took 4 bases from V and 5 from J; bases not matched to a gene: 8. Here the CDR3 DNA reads TGCGCCAGCAGCCCAACGGGACAGGGTATAGATACGCAGTATTTT. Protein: CASSPTGQGIDTQYF.

CDR3 coding DNA: TGCAGCGTTGAGTTAGCGGGGGGGAGACAGACCCAGTACTTC. Its protein product is CSVELAGGRQTQYF. This rearrangement joins TRBV29-1 to TRBJ2-5; 11 bases line up with TRBD2. Germline CDR1 is SQVTM and CDR2 is ANQGSEA. Trimming took 3 bases from V and 6 from J; bases not matched to a gene: 6. The CDR3 extends over 14 amino acids.

The CDR3 sequence is CASRGQYVGPQHF. For the CDR3, the DNA is TGTGCCAGCAGGGGACAGTACGTGGGGCCCCAGCATTTT. The V gene is TRBV2, the J gene TRBJ1-5; 7 positions agree with TRBD1. The CDR3 is made up of 13 amino acids. V dropped 6 bases and J dropped 9; count of bases not matched to a gene: 8. Germline-derived CDR1 and CDR2 are SNHLY and FYNNEI.

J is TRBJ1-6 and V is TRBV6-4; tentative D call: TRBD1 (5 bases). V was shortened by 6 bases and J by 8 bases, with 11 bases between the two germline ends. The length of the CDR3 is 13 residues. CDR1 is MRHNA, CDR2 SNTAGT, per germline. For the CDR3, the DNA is TGTGCCAGCAGAGCCCAACAGGATTCACCCCTCCACTTT. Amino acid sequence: CASRAQQDSPLHF.

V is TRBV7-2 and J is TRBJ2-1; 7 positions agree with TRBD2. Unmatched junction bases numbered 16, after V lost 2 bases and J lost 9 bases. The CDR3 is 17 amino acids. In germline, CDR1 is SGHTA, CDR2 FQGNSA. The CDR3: CASSLRRIGTTGFEQFF. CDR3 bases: TGTGCCAGCAGCTTACGGAGAATCGGGACTACCGGATTTGAGCAGTTCTTC.